This TCR beta chain was identified during a study of shared clonotypes between healthy human individuals. CCR7-negative CD45RA+ TemRA cells were combined with CD45RO+ cells to form CD8 memory. Researchers ran the assay at a deep level. Some 32,000 T cell genomes, or 200 ng DNA, went into the sorted-subset replicate PCRs. As originally analysed: Junction-only sequences without quality scores were provided by ImmunoSEQ, so filtering was different. Profiled with immunoSEQ multiplex PCR; TCRdb holds only in-frame clones, not every one. The V and J calls and clone size are taken from that table; D and trimming were inferred from the DNA. The table lists 650,000 to 700,000 clones, about 90% of them singletons, with 34% in the top ten. This TCR was sampled from a man aged 18 to 29 in good health. Some clones in this sample may be carry-over from other donors' samples. What was sequenced was memory CD8+ T cells from PBMCs. Regarding subset: CD45RO+ cells pooled with CCR7-negative TemRA cells.

DNA of the CDR3: TGTGCCAGCAGCTTAGGACCCAGATTAAACACTGAAGCTTTCTTT. Translation: CASSLGPRLNTEAFF. The V gene is TRBV11-2, the J gene TRBJ1-1, with D uncertain. V shed 1 base and J shed 2 bases, with 11 bases lying between them. The CDR3 has 15 amino acids. CDR1 and CDR2 from the germline V gene are SGHAT and FQNNGV.